In its sample, the clone carrying this TCR beta chain was seen a few times. Its antigen is unidentified. TCRdb re-derived calls from the RT-PCR reads in MiXCR, one entry per CDR3 protein. Of about 830,000 distinct CDR3 sequences listed, approximately 18% are singletons. The sample comes from a study of response to subunit inactivated influenza vaccine. Regarding the study as a whole: The authors offered the suggestion that each seasonal influenza vaccination recruits few new T cells.

Sequences were derived from PBMCs from blood, sampled about 5 days after vaccination. The clonotype originates from a man aged 50-60 years who received an inactivated influenza vaccine.

The CDR3: CSAAVGGREQYF. CDR3 sequence (DNA): TGCAGTGCTGCCGTGGGGGGGAGAGAGCAGTACTTC. The gene calls are TRBV20-1 and TRBJ2-7; 7 nucleotides match TRBD2. The CDR3 totals 12 residues. The V segment lost 5 bases and the J segment 7 bases; nucleotides outside the gene matches: 8. Germline V gene sequence: CDR1 DFQATT, CDR2 SNEGSKA (reference sequence).